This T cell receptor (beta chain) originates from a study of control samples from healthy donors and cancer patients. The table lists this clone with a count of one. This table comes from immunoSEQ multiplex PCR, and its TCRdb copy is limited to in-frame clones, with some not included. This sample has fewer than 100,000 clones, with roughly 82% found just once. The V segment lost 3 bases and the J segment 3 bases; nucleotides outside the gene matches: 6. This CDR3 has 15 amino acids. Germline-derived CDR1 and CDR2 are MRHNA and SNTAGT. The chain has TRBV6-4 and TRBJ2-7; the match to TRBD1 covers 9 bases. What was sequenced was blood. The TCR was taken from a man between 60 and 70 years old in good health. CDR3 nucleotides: TGTGCCAGCAGTGATTGGACAGGGGACGTCTACGAGCAGTACTTC. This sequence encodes CASSDWTGDVYEQYF.